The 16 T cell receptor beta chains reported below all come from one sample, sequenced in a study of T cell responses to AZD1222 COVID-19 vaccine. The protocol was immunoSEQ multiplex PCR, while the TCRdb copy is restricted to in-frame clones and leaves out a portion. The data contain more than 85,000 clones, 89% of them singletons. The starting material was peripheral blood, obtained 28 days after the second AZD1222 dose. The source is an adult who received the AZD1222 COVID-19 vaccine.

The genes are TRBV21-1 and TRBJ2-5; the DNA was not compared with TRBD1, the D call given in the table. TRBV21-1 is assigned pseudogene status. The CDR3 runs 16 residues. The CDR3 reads CASSSKGQGSRETQYF. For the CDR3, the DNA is TGTGCCAGCAGCAGTAAGGGACAGGGGTCGCGAGAGACCCAGTACTTC.

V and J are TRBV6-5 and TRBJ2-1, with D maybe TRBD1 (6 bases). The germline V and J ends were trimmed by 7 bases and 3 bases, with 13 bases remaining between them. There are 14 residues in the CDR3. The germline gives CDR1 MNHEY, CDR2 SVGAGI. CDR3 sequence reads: CASTPQGYYNEQFF. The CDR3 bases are TGTGCCAGCACTCCACAGGGCTACTACAATGAGCAGTTCTTC.

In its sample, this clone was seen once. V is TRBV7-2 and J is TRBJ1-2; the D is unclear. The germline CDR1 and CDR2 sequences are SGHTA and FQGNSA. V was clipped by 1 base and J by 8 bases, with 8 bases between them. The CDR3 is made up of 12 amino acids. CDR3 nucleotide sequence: TGTGCCAGCAGCTTAGATTTGTACGGCTACACCTTC. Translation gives CASSLDLYGYTF.

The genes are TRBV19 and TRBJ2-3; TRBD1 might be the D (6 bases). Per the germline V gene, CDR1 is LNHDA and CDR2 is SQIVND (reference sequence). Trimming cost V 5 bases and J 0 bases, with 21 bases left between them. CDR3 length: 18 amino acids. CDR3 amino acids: CASSVFTGFDTSTDTQYF. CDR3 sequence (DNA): TGTGCCAGTAGTGTATTTACAGGGTTCGATACTAGCACAGATACGCAGTATTTT. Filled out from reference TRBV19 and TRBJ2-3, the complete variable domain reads DGGITQSPKYLFRKEGQNVTLSCEQNLNHDAMYWYRQDPGQGLRLIYYSQIVNDFQKGDIAEGYSVSREKKESFPLTVTSAQKNPTAFYLCASSVFTGFDTSTDTQYFGPGTRLTVL.

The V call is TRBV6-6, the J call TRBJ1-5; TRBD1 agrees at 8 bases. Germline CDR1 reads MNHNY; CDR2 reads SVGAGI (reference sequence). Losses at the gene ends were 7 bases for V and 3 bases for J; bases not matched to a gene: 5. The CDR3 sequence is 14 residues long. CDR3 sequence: CASKSGGFNQPQHF. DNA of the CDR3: TGTGCCAGCAAGTCAGGGGGCTTCAATCAGCCCCAGCATTTT.

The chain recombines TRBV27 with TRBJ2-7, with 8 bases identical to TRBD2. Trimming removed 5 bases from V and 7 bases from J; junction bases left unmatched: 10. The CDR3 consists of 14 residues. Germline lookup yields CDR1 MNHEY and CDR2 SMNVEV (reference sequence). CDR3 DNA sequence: TGTGCCAGCAGTCCCCTGCGGGAGGCAATGGAGCAGTACTTC. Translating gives CASSPLREAMEQYF.

CDR3 sequence (DNA): TGTGCCAGCAGCGCGTTAGAGCGGGAGGTCTACGAGCAGTACTTC. Translation: CASSALEREVYEQYF. The V call is TRBV5-4, the J call TRBJ2-7, with TRBD2 identical over 9 bases. The CDR3 has 15 amino acids. V shed 4 bases, J shed 3 bases, and the junction held 8 bases outside the gene matches. Germline assignment: CDR1 SGHNT and CDR2 YYREEE (reference sequence).

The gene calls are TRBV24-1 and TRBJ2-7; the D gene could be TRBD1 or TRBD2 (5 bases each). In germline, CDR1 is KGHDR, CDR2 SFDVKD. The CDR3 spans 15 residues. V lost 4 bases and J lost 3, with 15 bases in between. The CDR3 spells CATSDPRDGDYEQYF. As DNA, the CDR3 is TGTGCCACCAGTGACCCACGGGACGGCGACTACGAGCAGTACTTC.

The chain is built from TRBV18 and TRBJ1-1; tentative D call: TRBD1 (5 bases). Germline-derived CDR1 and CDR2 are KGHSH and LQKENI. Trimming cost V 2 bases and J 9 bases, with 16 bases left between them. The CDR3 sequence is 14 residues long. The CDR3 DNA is TGTGCCAGCTCACCAATAGGGACGAGGGGAAAAGCTTTCTTT. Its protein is CASSPIGTRGKAFF.

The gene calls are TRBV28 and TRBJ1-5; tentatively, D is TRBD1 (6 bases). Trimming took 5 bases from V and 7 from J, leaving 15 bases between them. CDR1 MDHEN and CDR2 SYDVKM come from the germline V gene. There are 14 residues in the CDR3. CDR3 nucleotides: TGTGCCAGCAGTCAAGGGGGGAACCGGCAGCCCCAGCATTTT. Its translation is CASSQGGNRQPQHF.

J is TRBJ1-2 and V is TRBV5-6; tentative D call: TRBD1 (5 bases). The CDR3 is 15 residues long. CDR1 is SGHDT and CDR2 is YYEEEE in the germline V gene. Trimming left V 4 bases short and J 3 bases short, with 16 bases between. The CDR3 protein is CASSTPGRGDYGYTF. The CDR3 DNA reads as TGTGCCAGCAGCACCCCCGGACGAGGGGACTATGGCTACACCTTC.

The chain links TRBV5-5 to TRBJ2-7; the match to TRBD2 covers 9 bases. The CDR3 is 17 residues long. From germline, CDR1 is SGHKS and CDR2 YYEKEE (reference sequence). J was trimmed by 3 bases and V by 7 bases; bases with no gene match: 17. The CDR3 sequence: CASGLGTSSTRGYEQYF. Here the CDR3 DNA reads TGTGCCAGCGGCCTAGGGACTAGCAGCACGAGGGGCTACGAGCAGTACTTC.

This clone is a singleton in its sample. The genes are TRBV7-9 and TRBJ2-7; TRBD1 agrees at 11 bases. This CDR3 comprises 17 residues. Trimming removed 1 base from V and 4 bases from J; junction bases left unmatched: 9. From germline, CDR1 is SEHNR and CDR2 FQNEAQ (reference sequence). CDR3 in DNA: TGTGCCAGCAGCTTAGGGACAGGGGGCGGAGGTAGGTACGAGCAGTACTTC. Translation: CASSLGTGGGGRYEQYF.

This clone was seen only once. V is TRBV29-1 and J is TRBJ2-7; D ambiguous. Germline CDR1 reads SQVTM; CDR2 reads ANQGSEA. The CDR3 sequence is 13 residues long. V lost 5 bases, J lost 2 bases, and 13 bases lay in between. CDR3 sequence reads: CSVLTEAPYEQYF. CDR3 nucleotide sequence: TGCAGCGTTTTAACAGAAGCCCCCTACGAGCAGTACTTC.

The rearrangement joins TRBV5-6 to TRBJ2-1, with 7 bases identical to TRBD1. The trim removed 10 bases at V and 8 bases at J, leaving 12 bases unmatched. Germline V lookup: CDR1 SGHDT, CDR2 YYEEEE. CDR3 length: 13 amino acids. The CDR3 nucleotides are TGTGCCTGCAAACAGGGGTCCTGGGATGAGCAGTTCTTC. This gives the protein CACKQGSWDEQFF. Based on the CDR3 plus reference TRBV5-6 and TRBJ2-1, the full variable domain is DAGVTQSPTHLIKTRGQQVTLRCSPKSGHDTVSWYQQALGQGPQFIFQYYEEEERQRGNFPDRFSGHQFPNYSSELNVNALLLGDSALYLCACKQGSWDEQFFGPGTRLTVL.

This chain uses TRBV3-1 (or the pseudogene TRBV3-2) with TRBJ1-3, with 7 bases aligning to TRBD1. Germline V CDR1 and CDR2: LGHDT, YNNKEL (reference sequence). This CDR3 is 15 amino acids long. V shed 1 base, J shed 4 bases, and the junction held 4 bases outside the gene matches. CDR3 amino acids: CASSQGQGVGNTIYF. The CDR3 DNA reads TGTGCCAGCAGCCAAGGACAGGGAGTAGGAAACACCATATATTTT.